This TCR beta chain is from a study of blood T cell repertoires in COVID-19 (dated by TCRdb to the early 2020s). Some background on the complete study: Samples from collaborators originated in the United States, Italy and Spain and spanned both the acute and convalescent phases of COVID-19. The prospective study material was composed of cDNA or gDNA derived from T cells, B-cell-depleted T cells, or PBMCs. Deeply sampled blood TCRbeta repertoires from subjects exposed to, actively infected with, or recovered from COVID-19 were included in the dataset. The repertoires were released in a freely available public database intended as a resource for research on the immune response to SARS-CoV-2. The samples were drawn from two sources: the first 160 participants of the ongoing ImmuneRACE study, and 950 to 1,500 subjects contributed by 6 global collaborators. Nearly every sample came with metadata listing a de-identified subject ID, COVID-19 status, age in years and sex. HLA class I and class II types, where available, came from metadata supplied by the sample provider rather than from assay-based typing. The paper's findings and limits, for the study overall: How much clinical and demographic metadata was included differed by source and by participant, and the metadata was provided uncurated.

Whole blood was collected in K2EDTA tubes by collaborating institutions according to the institutions' own protocols. Collaborator samples were shipped for TCRbeta analysis as frozen whole blood, isolated PBMCs, or DNA extracted from either sample type. TCRbeta CDR3 regions were amplified from genomic DNA using the immunoSEQ Assay, a bias-controlled multiplex PCR. In the authors' own workflow: The number of nucleated cells in each sample was estimated by amplification of reference gene primers within the assay. Sequence reads were collapsed and filtered to measure the absolute abundance of every unique TCRbeta CDR3 rearrangement. For each sample, productive Simpson clonality was calculated by taking the square root of Simpson's diversity index across productive rearrangements. Entries here come from immuneACCESS through TCRdb and include only in-frame sequences with V and J called. Some clones fail to appear in such tables; in the studies checked, an unresolved V gene covers under half of the shortfall, and the cause of the remainder is unknown. V and J calls and clone size are as listed in that table; D and trimming were resolved from the DNA. Across this sample there are some 220,000 clones, with around 80% seen only once. 9.7% of the sample is taken by the ten largest.

Turning to this clone: Its antigen has not been determined. It has no much larger one-base neighbor in the sample; base qualities were not kept.

Germline trimming: 1 base from V, 1 base from J; junction bases outside gene matches: 4. There are 16 amino acids in the CDR3, from cysteine to phenylalanine inclusive. Only the CDR3 portion is preserved as DNA: 48 bases, with reading frame beginning at the first base. The source is a man in his fifties or sixties with active or convalescent COVID-19. Input material: peripheral blood. This chain joins TRBV5-3 to TRBJ1-3; TRBD1 matches 8 bases in the middle. TRBV5-3 qualifies as an ORF whose function is uncertain. The CDR3 loop reads CARSLKDRVSGNTIYF. The nucleotide sequence reads TGTGCCAGAAGCTTGAAGGACAGGGTATCTGGAAACACCATATATTTT.